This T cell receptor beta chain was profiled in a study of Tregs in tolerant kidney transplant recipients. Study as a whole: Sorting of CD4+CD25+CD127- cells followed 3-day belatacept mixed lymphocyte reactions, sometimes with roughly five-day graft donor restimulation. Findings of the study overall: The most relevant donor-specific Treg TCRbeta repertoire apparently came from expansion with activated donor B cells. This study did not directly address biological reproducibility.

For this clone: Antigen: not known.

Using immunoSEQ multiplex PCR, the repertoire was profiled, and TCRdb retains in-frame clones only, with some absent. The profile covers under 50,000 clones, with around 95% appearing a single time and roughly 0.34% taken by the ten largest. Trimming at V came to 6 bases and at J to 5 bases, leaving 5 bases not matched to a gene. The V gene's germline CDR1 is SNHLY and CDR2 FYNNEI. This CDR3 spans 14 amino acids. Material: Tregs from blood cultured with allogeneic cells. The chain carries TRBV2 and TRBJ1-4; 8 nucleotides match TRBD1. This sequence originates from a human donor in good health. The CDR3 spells CASRTDRGNEKLFF. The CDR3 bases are TGTGCCAGCAGGACCGACAGGGGAAATGAAAAACTGTTTTTT.